This T cell receptor beta chain was sequenced for a study of cytomegalovirus exposure and HLA in healthy donors. Study-level results: Accounts indicate the classifier identified cytomegalovirus status with strong specificity and sensitivity. Accurate prediction of most subjects' HLA-A and HLA-B alleles from TCR beta sequences was reported.

As concerns this clone: Its antigen is not known.

Both 60 Vbeta primers and 13 Jbeta primers went into the PCR. Here immunoSEQ multiplex PCR was the method, and the copy in TCRdb shows in-frame clones only, minus some. The sample has around 51,000 clones, and its top ten clones hold around 2%. Trimming took 4 bases from V and 4 from J, leaving 11 bases between them. In germline, CDR1 is SGHDN, CDR2 FVKESK. This CDR3 comprises 13 residues. The chain links TRBV14 to TRBJ2-7; maybe TRBD1 (6 bases). The sequence was collected from a middle-aged woman in good health and CMV-seronegative. The sample taken for sequencing was PBMCs. The CDR3 loop reads CASSRIQGYEQYF. The CDR3 DNA is TGTGCCAGCAGCCGAATTCAGGGGTACGAGCAGTACTTC.